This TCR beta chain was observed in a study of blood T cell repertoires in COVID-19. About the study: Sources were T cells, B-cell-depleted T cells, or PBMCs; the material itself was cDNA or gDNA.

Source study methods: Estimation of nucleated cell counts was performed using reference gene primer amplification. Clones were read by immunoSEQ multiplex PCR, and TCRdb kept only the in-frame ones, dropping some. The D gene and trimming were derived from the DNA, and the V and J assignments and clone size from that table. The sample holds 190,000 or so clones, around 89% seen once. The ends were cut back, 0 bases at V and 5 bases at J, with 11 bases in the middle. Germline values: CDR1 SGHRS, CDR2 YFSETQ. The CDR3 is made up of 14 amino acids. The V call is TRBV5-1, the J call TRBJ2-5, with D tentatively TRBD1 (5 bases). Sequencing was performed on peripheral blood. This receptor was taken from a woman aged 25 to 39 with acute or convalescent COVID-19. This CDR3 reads CASSLEGAGETQYF. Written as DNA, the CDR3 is TGCGCCAGCAGCTTGGAAGGGGCCGGGGAGACCCAGTACTTC.